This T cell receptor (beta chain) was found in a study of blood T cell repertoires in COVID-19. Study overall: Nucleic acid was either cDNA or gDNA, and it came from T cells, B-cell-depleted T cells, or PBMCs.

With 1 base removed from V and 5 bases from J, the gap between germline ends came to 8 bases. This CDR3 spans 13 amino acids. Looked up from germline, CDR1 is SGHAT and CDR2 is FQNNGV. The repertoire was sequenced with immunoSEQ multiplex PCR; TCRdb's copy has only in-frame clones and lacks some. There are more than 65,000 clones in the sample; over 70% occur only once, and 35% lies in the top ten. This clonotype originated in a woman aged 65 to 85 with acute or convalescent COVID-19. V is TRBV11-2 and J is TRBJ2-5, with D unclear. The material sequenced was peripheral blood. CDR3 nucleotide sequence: TGTGCCAGCAGCTTAGGGATCGGGGAGACCCAGTACTTC. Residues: CASSLGIGETQYF.